These 9 T cell receptor beta chains were sequenced from one sample in a study of cytomegalovirus exposure and HLA in healthy donors. Primers included in the PCR were 60 Vbeta and 13 Jbeta primers. Sequencing used immunoSEQ multiplex PCR; TCRdb keeps in-frame clones, though not all of them. The data show 120,000 or so clones, and the top ten clones hold around 4%. Input material: PBMCs. These receptors all come from a man aged 18-30 years in good health and CMV-seronegative.

This chain links TRBV7-9 with TRBJ2-5; 8 positions agree with TRBD1. Germline CDR1 reads SEHNR; CDR2 reads FQNEAQ (reference sequence). V shed 5 bases, J shed 5 bases, and the junction held 10 bases outside the gene matches. The CDR3 is made up of 15 amino acids. CDR3 residues: CASSRSGGVMETQYF. The CDR3 DNA reads TGTGCCAGCAGCCGCTCAGGGGGCGTTATGGAGACCCAGTACTTC.

The gene calls are TRBV5-4 and TRBJ1-2, with 10 positions matching TRBD1. The germline V gene encodes CDR1 SGHNT and CDR2 YYREEE (reference sequence). CDR3 length: 17 residues. The V and J ends lost 5 bases and 6 bases, in that order; junction bases with no gene match: 16. The CDR3, as DNA: TGTGCCAGCAGGTCCAACCGGGACAGGGGAAATGCGAATGGCTACACCTTC. This translates into CASRSNRDRGNANGYTF.

This chain joins TRBV7-3 and TRBJ1-5; perhaps TRBD1 as D (5 bases). The germline gives CDR1 SGHTA, CDR2 FQGTGA. The germline V and J ends were trimmed by 2 bases and 6 bases, with 14 bases remaining between them. The CDR3 runs to 15 residues. The CDR3 DNA follows: TGTGCCAGCAGCTTAGGGGGAGGTGCCGCTCAGCCCCAGCATTTT. Protein product: CASSLGGGAAQPQHF.

V is TRBV29-1 and J is TRBJ2-2, with D tentatively TRBD2 (5 bases). The CDR3 has 14 residues. Trimming cost V 4 bases and J 1 base, with 10 bases left between them. Germline lookup yields CDR1 SQVTM and CDR2 ANQGSEA. This CDR3 is CSVGMSGNTGELFF. DNA for the CDR3: TGCAGCGTTGGGATGAGCGGGAACACCGGGGAGCTGTTTTTT.

This sequence joins TRBV14 and TRBJ2-5; 7 bases fit TRBD1. The CDR3 covers 22 residues. With V trimmed by 4 bases and J by 1 base, 27 bases remained unmatched. Germline V lookup: CDR1 SGHDN, CDR2 FVKESK. CDR3 protein: CASSRMLMGPGQWSGAQETQYF. CDR3 nucleotides: TGTGCCAGCAGCCGCATGCTGATGGGACCGGGACAGTGGTCGGGCGCCCAAGAGACCCAGTACTTC.

The chain links TRBV19 to TRBJ1-4, with 7 bases matching TRBD1. The V gene end was trimmed by 5 bases and the J gene end by 10 bases; junction bases not matched to a gene: 13. The CDR3 runs to 15 residues. CDR1 LNHDA and CDR2 SQIVND come from the germline V gene (reference sequence). CDR3 loop: CASSSDRATLGKLFF. CDR3 coding DNA: TGTGCCAGTAGTTCCGACAGGGCCACATTGGGAAAACTGTTTTTT.

This chain links TRBV6-5 with TRBJ1-1; D perhaps matches TRBD1 (6 bases). In germline, CDR1 is MNHEY, CDR2 SVGAGI. The CDR3 contains 13 residues. The ends were cut back, 6 bases at V and 3 bases at J, with 11 bases in the middle. The CDR3 DNA is TGTGCCAGCAGCAGGGACACTTACACTGAAGCTTTCTTT. Protein: CASSRDTYTEAFF.

The chain carries TRBV6-6 and TRBJ1-2; maybe TRBD1 (5 bases). V was clipped by 2 bases and J by 2 bases, with 12 bases between them. The CDR3 loop spans 15 amino acids. Germline V lookup: CDR1 MNHNY, CDR2 SVGAGI (reference sequence). CDR3 protein: CASSYGAGRNYGYTF. CDR3 nucleotide sequence: TGTGCCAGCAGTTACGGGGCAGGGCGAAACTATGGCTACACCTTC.

This chain joins TRBV10-3 and TRBJ2-3; D is unresolved. The germline V gene has CDR1 ENHRY and CDR2 SYGVKD. The CDR3 consists of 13 residues. V shed 4 bases and J shed 4 bases, with 9 bases lying between them. The CDR3 nucleotides read TGTGCCATCAGTGTGACTTACTCAGATACGCAGTATTTT. Translating gives CAISVTYSDTQYF.